The source of this TCR beta chain is a study of T-cell reconstitution after alpha-beta-depleted transplantation in children. Study-level results: At around two months after transplant, the alpha-beta T cells were reportedly derived from several hundred expanded clones that came from non-depleted graft cells. After one year, T-cell counts and TCRbeta diversity mostly came from new T cells. Some patients showed high day-60 TCRbeta diversity, which derived from surviving recipient T cells and thymic progenitors.

With regard to this clonotype: No antigen is known for it.

The TCRbeta library incorporated unique molecular identifiers. TCRdb itself ran the PCR reads through MiXCR, one entry per CDR3 protein. The table lists 780,000 or so distinct CDR3 sequences, around 15% of them singletons. Germline CDR1 reads SGHVS; CDR2 reads FNYEAQ. V was clipped by 5 bases and J by 3 bases, with 11 bases between them. This CDR3 is 13 amino acids long. Here the sequenced sample was PBMCs, mostly from graft donor cells, taken 360 days after TCRalphabeta/CD19-depleted stem cell transplant. The TCR originated in a male patient between 10 and 17 years old who had a stem cell transplant for acute lymphoblastic leukemia, so the T cells may come from the graft donor. The chain uses TRBV7-6 and TRBJ2-7; D is undetermined. The CDR3 reads CASSAETNYEQYF. The CDR3 DNA sequence: TGTGCCAGCAGCGCCGAGACAAACTACGAGCAGTACTTC.